This paragraph reports one T cell receptor (beta chain). Antigen unknown. The authors amplified TCR beta CDR3 regions from RNA transcripts. In the first round, RT-PCR was carried out with HTBI primers, and a multiplex PCR formed the second round. Using its own MiXCR run on the multiplex PCR reads, TCRdb lists one record per CDR3 protein. The table records about 1.1 million distinct CDR3 sequences, roughly 35% of them present only once. These data are taken from a study of Graves' ophthalmopathy and Graves' hyperthyroidism. General observations from the study: Ophthalmopathy was separated from stable hyperthyroidism by a 13-signature model with 87.88% sensitivity and approximately 79% specificity. The blood repertoire also included most expanded thyroid clonotypes above 0.001 frequency.

Thyroid ultrasound, orbital computed tomography, TRAb, serum thyroxine and clinical symptoms formed the basis of diagnosis. Trimming took off 1 base at V and 11 bases at J, with 9 bases between the two ends. The germline CDR1 and CDR2 sequences are MGHDK and SYGVNS. This CDR3 is built from 11 residues. Sequenced input: peripheral blood or thyroid tissue (not recorded which). This receptor was taken from an adult man with Graves' hyperthyroidism. V is TRBV25-1 and J is TRBJ2-7, with D perhaps given as TRBD1 or TRBD2 (6 bases each). CDR3 DNA: TGTGCCAGCAGTGAATCTAGGGGGGAGTACTTC. It translates to CASSESRGEYF.